These 4 T cell receptor beta chains were sequenced from one sample in a study of cytomegalovirus exposure and HLA in healthy donors. The assay was immunoSEQ multiplex PCR, and TCRdb's table has in-frame clones only and misses some. The sample comprises about 130,000 clones, around 96% of which are singletons, and 1.5% to 2% rests with the top ten. Sequences were obtained from PBMCs. These receptors were taken from a man aged 18 to 30 in good health and CMV-seronegative.

The CDR3, as DNA: TGTGCCAGCAGTGTGGGACTAGCGGGCTTCTCCTACAATGAGCAGTTCTTC. Protein: CASSVGLAGFSYNEQFF. V is TRBV28 and J is TRBJ2-1; TRBD2 aligns across 12 bases. Germline CDR1 and CDR2: MDHEN and SYDVKM. The length of the CDR3 is 17 residues. The V and J ends lost 5 bases and 0 bases, in that order; junction bases with no gene match: 5.

The chain employs TRBV28 and TRBJ1-5; D is undetermined. The germline V gene encodes CDR1 MDHEN and CDR2 SYDVKM. This CDR3 spans 13 amino acids. The germline V and J ends were trimmed by 6 bases and 0 bases, with 6 bases remaining between them. The CDR3 protein is CASSQYSNQPQHF. CDR3 bases: TGTGCCAGCAGCCAGTATAGCAATCAGCCCCAGCATTTT.

The CDR3 sequence is CASKEGVGNTIYF. CDR3 nucleotides: TGCGCCAGCAAGGAAGGGGTCGGAAACACCATATATTTT. V usage is TRBV5-1 and J usage is TRBJ1-3; TRBD1 is a possible D gene (5 bases). The CDR3 length is 13 residues. The germline CDR1 and CDR2 sequences are SGHRS and YFSETQ. Trimming left V 6 bases short and J 4 bases short, with 11 bases between. The variable domain in full, completed from reference TRBV5-1 and TRBJ1-3, reads KAGVTQTPRYLIKTRGQQVTLSCSPISGHRSVSWYQQTPGQGLQFLFEYFSETQRNKGNFPGRFSGRQFSNSRSEMNVSTLELGDSALYLCASKEGVGNTIYFGEGSWLTVV.

The rearrangement links TRBV5-1 to TRBJ1-2; D remains ambiguous. Per germline, CDR1 SGHRS and CDR2 YFSETQ. V was shortened by 2 bases and J by 8 bases, with 19 bases between the two germline ends. CDR3 size: 15 residues. In DNA, the CDR3 is TGCGCCAGCAGCTTAGGTATGACGGCGGGCGAAGGCTACACCTTC. Encoded protein: CASSLGMTAGEGYTF.